The TCR beta chain described here comes from a study of OX40 agonist ivuxolimab in advanced cancers. For the study at large: Melanoma, hepatocellular carcinoma, head and neck or renal cell cancer occurred in dose-escalation patients. Overall study results and limits: Expanded peripheral T-cell antigen specificity went undetermined. Clonal expansion from baseline to week 6 occurred in both CD4+ and CD8+ T cells.

Trimming shortened V by 2 bases and J by 9 bases, and 20 bases separated the two germline ends. The CDR3 covers 16 residues. Germline V gene lookup returns CDR1 SGHTA and CDR2 FQGTGA. In the case of this clone: Antigen specificity is unknown.

The study sampled blood at baseline, cycle 4 day 1, and cycle 7 day 1. Repertoires were generated with immunoSEQ multiplex PCR, while TCRdb's copy carries only in-frame clones and drops some. Found here are about 36,000 clones, approximately 90% of them singletons; the top ten hold around 13%. The sequence derives from an adult with an advanced solid tumor such as melanoma, head and neck, liver or kidney cancer. Sequences were derived from CD4+ or CD8+ T cells sorted from blood, sampled in a trial of the OX40 agonist ivuxolimab. This sequence joins TRBV7-3 and TRBJ2-1; D is perhaps TRBD2 (6 bases). CDR3 nucleotides: TGTGCCAGCAGCTTAGGTTTAGGGGAGGCGAGGGCTGAGCAGTTCTTC. Protein product: CASSLGLGEARAEQFF.